This paragraph covers one TCR beta chain sequence. The V and J ends lost 0 bases and 7 bases respectively, with 6 bases between them. Germline CDR1 is SNHLY and CDR2 is FYNNEI. CDR3 length: 12 residues. These data are taken from a study of blood T cell repertoires in COVID-19. Study-wide background: The origin of the acute and convalescent COVID-19 samples was the United States, Italy and Spain. PBMCs, B-cell-depleted T cells, or T cells provided the cDNA or gDNA that made up the material.

As processed by the authors: The assay estimated nucleated cells by amplifying reference gene primers. Only in-frame clones appear in the TCRdb table, and some are missing; sequencing was by immunoSEQ multiplex PCR. That table gives V, J and clone size, and the DNA gave D and trimming. The profile shows under 200,000 clones, approximately 85% of them singletons. The sequenced sample consisted of peripheral blood. The V and J genes are TRBV2 and TRBJ1-2; D gene ambiguous. The source of this sequence is a woman aged 55-69 years with COVID-19, enrolled during active disease. The CDR3 DNA follows: TGTGCCAGCAGTGAAGCGCTAGGTGGCTACACCTTC. It is translated as CASSEALGGYTF.